A selection of T cell receptor beta chains follows, all from one sample in a study of blood T cell repertoires in COVID-19. Libraries were prepared by immunoSEQ multiplex PCR; TCRdb keeps only in-frame clonotypes and omits some of them. The sample has approximately 330,000 clones, around 90% seen once. The material sequenced was peripheral blood. The origin of the receptors is a woman aged 40 to 55 with COVID-19, enrolled during active disease. CDR3s leave out the opening cysteine and the closing phenylalanine or tryptophan.

v_call,j_call,cdr3_aa
TRBV9,TRBJ1-2,ASSPRPSNYGYT
TRBV11-3,TRBJ2-5,ASSLGAAGGGETQY
TRBV28,TRBJ2-1,ASSLPGTSAGNEQF
TRBV28,TRBJ1-2,ASNVEGKGYT
TRBV5-1,TRBJ1-1,ASSITVNTEAF
TRBV7-9,TRBJ2-2,ASSGGGAVTGELF
TRBV27,TRBJ2-7,ASSKRDRGTYEQY
TRBV25-1,TRBJ1-4,ASSDRGKGNEKLF
TRBV7-3,TRBJ2-7,ASSLLRERNYEQY
TRBV9,TRBJ2-6,ASSPGLAGVGSGANVLT
TRBV5-1,TRBJ1-1,ASSSTGAPEAF
TRBV6-6,TRBJ1-2,ASSYSEGYEGYT
TRBV28,TRBJ2-7,ASSLWTGGMIEQY
TRBV28,TRBJ1-6,ASIDGRTNSPLH
TRBV7-2,TRBJ1-1,ASSVPVVITEAF
TRBV15,TRBJ2-3,ATSRGASGVTDTQY
TRBV5-1,TRBJ2-7,ASSFGAGGEQY
TRBV2,TRBJ1-1,ASSATGRGWTEAF
TRBV27,TRBJ2-1,ASSFISENEQF
TRBV5-1,TRBJ1-5,ASSLGGGDQPQH
TRBV6-2/TRBV6-3,TRBJ2-1,ASSYQRGFYNEQF
TRBV24-1,TRBJ2-1,ATSDSSPVRESEQF
TRBV27,TRBJ2-5,ASRRTGGAGYQETQY
TRBV7-9,TRBJ1-6,ASSLGPGGNSPLH
TRBV6-5,TRBJ2-3,ASAGGMGTDTQY
TRBV7-2,TRBJ2-7,ASSLRYEQY
TRBV5-1,TRBJ1-1,ASSAQGANTEAF